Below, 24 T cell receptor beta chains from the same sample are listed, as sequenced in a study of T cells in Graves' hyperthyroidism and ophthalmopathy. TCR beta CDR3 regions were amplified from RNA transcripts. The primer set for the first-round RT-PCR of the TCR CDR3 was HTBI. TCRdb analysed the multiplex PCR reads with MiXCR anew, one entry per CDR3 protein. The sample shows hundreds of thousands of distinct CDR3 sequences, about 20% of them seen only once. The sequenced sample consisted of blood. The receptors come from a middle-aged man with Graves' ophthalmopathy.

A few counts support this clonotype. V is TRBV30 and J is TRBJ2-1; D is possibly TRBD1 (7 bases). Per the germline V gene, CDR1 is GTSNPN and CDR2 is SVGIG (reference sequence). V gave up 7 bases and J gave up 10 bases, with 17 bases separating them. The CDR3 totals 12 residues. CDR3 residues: CASNRRGREQFF. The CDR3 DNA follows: TGTGCCTCCAACAGGAGGGGGCGGGAGCAGTTCTTC.

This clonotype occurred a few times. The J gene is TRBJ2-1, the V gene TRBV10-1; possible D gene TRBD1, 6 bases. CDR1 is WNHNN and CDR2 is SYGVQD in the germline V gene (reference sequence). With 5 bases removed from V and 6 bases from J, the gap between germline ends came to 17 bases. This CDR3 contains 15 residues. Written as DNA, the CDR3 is TGCGCCAGCAGTTCCGACAGGTATTTGGGCAATGAGCAGTTCTTC. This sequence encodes CASSSDRYLGNEQFF.

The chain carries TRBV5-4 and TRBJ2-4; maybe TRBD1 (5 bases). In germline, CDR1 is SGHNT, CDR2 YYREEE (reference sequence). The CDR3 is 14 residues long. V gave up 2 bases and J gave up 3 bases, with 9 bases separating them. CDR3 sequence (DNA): TGTGCCAGCAGCTTTCAGGGAAGCAAAAACATTCAGTACTTC. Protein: CASSFQGSKNIQYF.

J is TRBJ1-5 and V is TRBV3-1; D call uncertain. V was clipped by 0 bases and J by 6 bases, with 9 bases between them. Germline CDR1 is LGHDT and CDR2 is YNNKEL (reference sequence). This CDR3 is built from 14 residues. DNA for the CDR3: TGTGCCAGCAGCCAAGATGTAGGGTTTCAGCCCCAGCATTTT. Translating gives CASSQDVGFQPQHF. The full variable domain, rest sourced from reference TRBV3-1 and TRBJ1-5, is DTAVSQTPKYLVTQMGNDKSIKCEQNLGHDTMYWYKQDSKKFLKIMFSYNNKELIINETVPNRFSPKSPDKAHLNLHINSLELGDSAVYFCASSQDVGFQPQHFGDGTRLSIL.

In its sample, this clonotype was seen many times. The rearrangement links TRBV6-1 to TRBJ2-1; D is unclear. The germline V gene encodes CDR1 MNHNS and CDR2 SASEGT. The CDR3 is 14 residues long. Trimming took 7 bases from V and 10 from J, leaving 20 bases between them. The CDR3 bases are TGTGCCAGCACCCCGAGGTCGGACCCCCAAGAGCAGTTCTTC. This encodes CASTPRSDPQEQFF.

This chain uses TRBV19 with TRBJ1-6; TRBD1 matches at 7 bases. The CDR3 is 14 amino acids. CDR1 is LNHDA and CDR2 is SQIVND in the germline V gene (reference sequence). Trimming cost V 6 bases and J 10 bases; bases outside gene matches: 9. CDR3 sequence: CASSQRDRGSPLHF. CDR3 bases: TGTGCCAGTAGCCAACGGGACAGAGGGTCACCCCTCCACTTT.

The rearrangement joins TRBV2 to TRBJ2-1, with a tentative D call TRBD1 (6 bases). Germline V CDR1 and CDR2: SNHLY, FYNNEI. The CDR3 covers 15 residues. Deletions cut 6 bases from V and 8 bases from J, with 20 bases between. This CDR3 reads CASSRGLYSVYEQFF. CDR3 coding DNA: TGTGCCAGCAGCAGGGGATTGTATTCAGTTTATGAGCAGTTCTTC.

The CDR3, as DNA: TGTGCCAGCAGCTTCGGCCCCAGTGGCGGAGGAGCCGCGGATACGCAGTATTTT. Translating gives CASSFGPSGGGAADTQYF. The gene calls are TRBV7-8 and TRBJ2-3; D perhaps matches TRBD2 (5 bases). Trimming removed 3 bases at V and 6 bases at J, with 25 bases between. Germline V lookup: CDR1 SGHVS, CDR2 FQNEAQ. This CDR3 has 18 amino acids.

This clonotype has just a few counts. CDR3 residues: CASSQGLLNEQFF. CDR3 DNA: TGTGCCAGTAGCCAGGGACTCCTCAATGAGCAGTTCTTC. The rearrangement uses TRBV19 and TRBJ2-1; weak D call: TRBD2 (6 bases). Germline V CDR1 and CDR2: LNHDA, SQIVND (reference sequence). The CDR3 runs 13 residues. The V and J ends lost 6 bases and 6 bases respectively, with 12 bases between them. Variable domain in full (rest from reference TRBV19 and TRBJ2-1): DGGITQSPKYLFRKEGQNVTLSCEQNLNHDAMYWYRQDPGQGLRLIYYSQIVNDFQKGDIAEGYSVSREKKESFPLTVTSAQKNPTAFYLCASSQGLLNEQFFGPGTRLTVL.

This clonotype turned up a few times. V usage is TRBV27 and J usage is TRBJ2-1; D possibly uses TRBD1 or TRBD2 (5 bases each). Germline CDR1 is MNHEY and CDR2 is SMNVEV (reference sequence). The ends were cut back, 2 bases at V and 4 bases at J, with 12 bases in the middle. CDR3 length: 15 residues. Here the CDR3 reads CASSLEGSRYNEQFF. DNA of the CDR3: TGTGCCAGCAGTTTAGAGGGGTCGAGGTACAATGAGCAGTTCTTC.

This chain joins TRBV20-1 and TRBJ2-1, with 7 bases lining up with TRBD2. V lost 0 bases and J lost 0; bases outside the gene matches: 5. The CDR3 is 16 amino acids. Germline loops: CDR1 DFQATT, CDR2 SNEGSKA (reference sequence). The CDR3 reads CSARDSGGSSYNEQFF. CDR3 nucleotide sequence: TGCAGTGCTAGAGATTCCGGCGGGAGCTCCTACAATGAGCAGTTCTTC.

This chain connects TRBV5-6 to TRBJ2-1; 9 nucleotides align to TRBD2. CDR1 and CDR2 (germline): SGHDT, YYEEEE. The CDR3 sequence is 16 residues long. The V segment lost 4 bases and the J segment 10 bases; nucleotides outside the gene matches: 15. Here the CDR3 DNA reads TGTGCCAGCAGCCTTGTTCCTGGCGGGAGGGCTGGGGAGCAGTTCTTC. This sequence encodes CASSLVPGGRAGEQFF.

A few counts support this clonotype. CDR3 sequence (DNA): TGTGCCAGCATCCTACCGGGACAGAACACAGATACGCAGTATTTT. This encodes CASILPGQNTDTQYF. This chain joins TRBV7-9 and TRBJ2-3; TRBD1 matches at 7 bases. This CDR3 is 15 amino acids long. CDR1 and CDR2 (germline): SEHNR, FQNEAQ (reference sequence). V gave up 7 bases and J gave up 2 bases; unmatched junction bases: 9.

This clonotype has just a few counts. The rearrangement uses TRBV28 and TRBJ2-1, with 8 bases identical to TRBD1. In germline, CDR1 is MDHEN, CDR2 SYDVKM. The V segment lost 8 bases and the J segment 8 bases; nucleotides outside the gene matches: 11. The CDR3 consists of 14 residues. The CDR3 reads CASSTPGQGHEQFF. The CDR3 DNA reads TGTGCCAGCTCAACTCCTGGACAGGGTCATGAGCAGTTCTTC. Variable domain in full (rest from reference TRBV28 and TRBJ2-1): DVKVTQSSRYLVKRTGEKVFLECVQDMDHENMFWYRQDPGLGLRLIYFSYDVKMKEKGDIPEGYSVSREKKERFSLILESASTNQTSMYLCASSTPGQGHEQFFGPGTRLTVL.

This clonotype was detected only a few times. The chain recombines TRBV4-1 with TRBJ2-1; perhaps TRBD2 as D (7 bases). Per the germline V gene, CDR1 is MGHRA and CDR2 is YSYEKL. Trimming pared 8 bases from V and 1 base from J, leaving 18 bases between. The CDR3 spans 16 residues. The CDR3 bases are TGCGCCAGCTTGGGGGGGGCGGGTCCGTCCTACAATGAGCAGTTCTTC. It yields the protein CASLGGAGPSYNEQFF.

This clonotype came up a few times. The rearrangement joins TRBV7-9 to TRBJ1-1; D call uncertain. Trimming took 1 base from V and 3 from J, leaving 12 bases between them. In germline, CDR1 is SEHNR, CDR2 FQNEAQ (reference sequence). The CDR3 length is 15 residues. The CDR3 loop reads CASSLGRTLDTEAFF. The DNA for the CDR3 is TGTGCCAGCAGCTTAGGTCGGACTTTGGACACTGAAGCTTTCTTT.

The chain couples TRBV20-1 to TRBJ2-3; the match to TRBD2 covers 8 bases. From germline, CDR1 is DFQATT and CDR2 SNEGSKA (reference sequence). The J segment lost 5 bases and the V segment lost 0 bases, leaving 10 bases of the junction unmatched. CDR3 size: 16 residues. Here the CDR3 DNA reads TGCAGTGCTAGAGAAGTGTACGGGGGGGCTTTAGATACGCAGTATTTT. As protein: CSAREVYGGALDTQYF.

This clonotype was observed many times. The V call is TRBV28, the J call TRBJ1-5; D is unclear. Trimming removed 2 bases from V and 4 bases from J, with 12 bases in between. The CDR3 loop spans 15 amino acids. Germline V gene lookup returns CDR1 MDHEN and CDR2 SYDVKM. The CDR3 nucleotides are TGTGCCAGCAGTTTAACGGGTATTCGGAATCAGCCCCAGCATTTT. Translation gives CASSLTGIRNQPQHF.

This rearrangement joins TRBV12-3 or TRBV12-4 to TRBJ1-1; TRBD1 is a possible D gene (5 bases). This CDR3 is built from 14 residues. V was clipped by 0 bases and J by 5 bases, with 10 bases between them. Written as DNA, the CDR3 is TGTGCCAGCAGTTTAGCGGGGGGAAAGACTGAAGCTTTCTTT. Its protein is CASSLAGGKTEAFF.

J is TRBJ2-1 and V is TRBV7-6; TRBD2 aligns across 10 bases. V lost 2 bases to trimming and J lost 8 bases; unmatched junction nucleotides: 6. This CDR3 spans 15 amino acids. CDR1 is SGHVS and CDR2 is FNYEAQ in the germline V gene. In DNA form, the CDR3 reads TGTGCCAGCAGCTTAACGGCTAGCGGGGGCTATGAGCAGTTCTTC. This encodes CASSLTASGGYEQFF.

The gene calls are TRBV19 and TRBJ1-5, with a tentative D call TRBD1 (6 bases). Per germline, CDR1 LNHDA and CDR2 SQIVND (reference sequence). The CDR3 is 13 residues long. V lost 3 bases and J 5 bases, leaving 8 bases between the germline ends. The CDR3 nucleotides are TGTGCCAGTAGTATCAGGGGCGATCAGCCCCAGCATTTT. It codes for CASSIRGDQPQHF. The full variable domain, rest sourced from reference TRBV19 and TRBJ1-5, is DGGITQSPKYLFRKEGQNVTLSCEQNLNHDAMYWYRQDPGQGLRLIYYSQIVNDFQKGDIAEGYSVSREKKESFPLTVTSAQKNPTAFYLCASSIRGDQPQHFGDGTRLSIL.

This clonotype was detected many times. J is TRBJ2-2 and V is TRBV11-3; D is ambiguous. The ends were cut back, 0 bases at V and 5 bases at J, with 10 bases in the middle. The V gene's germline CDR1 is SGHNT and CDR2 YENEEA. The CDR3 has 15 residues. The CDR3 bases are TGTGCCAGCAGCTTAGACACGAGCTTAACCGGGGAGCTGTTTTTT. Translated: CASSLDTSLTGELFF.

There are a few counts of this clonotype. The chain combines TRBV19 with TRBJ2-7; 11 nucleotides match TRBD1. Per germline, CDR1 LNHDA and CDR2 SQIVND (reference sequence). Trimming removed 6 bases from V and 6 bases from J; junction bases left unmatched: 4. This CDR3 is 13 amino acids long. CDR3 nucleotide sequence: TGTGCCAGTAGGGGACAGGGGGGTGGCGAGCAGTACTTC. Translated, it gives CASRGQGGGEQYF.

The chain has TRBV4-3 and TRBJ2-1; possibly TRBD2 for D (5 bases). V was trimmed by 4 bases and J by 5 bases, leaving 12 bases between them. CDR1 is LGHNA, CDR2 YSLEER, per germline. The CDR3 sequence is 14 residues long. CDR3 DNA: TGCGCCAGCAGCCCTACACGGGGTAACAATGAGCAGTTCTTC. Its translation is CASSPTRGNNEQFF.